One sample yielded the 3 T cell receptor beta chains listed below, sequenced in a study of blood T cell repertoires in COVID-19. Using immunoSEQ multiplex PCR, the repertoire was profiled, and TCRdb retains in-frame clones only, with some absent. The table shows roughly 240,000 clones, with roughly 88% occurring only once. What was sequenced was peripheral blood. Receptors were obtained from a man aged 35-49 years who had recovered from COVID-19.

The chain employs TRBV30 and TRBJ1-2, with D perhaps TRBD1 (5 bases). The CDR3 is 13 amino acids. V was trimmed by 2 bases and J by 8 bases, leaving 15 bases between them. The germline gives CDR1 GTSNPN, CDR2 SVGIG (reference sequence). As DNA, the CDR3 is TGTGCCTGGAGTTTAACCGGGACTGGGGGCTACACCTTC. Protein sequence: CAWSLTGTGGYTF.

The V and J genes are TRBV9 and TRBJ2-6; 7 bases match TRBD1. Germline trimming cut 5 bases from V and 0 bases from J; bases unmatched to any gene: 8. Germline V gene sequence: CDR1 SGDLS, CDR2 YYNGEE. This CDR3 has 17 amino acids. The CDR3 is CASSEATGDSGANVLTF. CDR3 nucleotides: TGTGCCAGCAGTGAAGCCACAGGGGACTCTGGGGCCAACGTCCTGACTTTC.

The chain carries TRBV7-2 and TRBJ2-7; tentative D call: TRBD2 (6 bases). Per the germline V gene, CDR1 is SGHTA and CDR2 is FQGNSA. The V gene lost 2 bases and the J gene lost 1 base, with 12 bases spanning the gap. This CDR3 is 15 amino acids long. The CDR3 bases are TGTGCCAGCAGCTTAATCCCGGGAGCGTCCTACGAGCAGTACTTC. Protein sequence: CASSLIPGASYEQYF.